These 3 T cell receptor beta chains were all obtained from the same sample, sequenced in a study of blood T cell repertoires in COVID-19. Profiled with immunoSEQ multiplex PCR; TCRdb holds only in-frame clones, not every one. The table has 70,000 or so clones, 83% seen once. Sequencing was carried out using peripheral blood. These receptors came from an older woman with acute or convalescent COVID-19.

The V gene is TRBV18, the J gene TRBJ2-2; D call uncertain. Per the germline V gene, CDR1 is KGHSH and CDR2 is LQKENI. Trimming shortened V by 0 bases and J by 5 bases, and 4 bases separated the two germline ends. The CDR3 totals 13 residues. For the CDR3, the DNA is TGTGCCAGCTCACCACCGCGGACCGGGGAGCTGTTTTTT. Protein sequence: CASSPPRTGELFF. The full variable domain, with the rest looked up from reference TRBV18 and TRBJ2-2, is NAGVMQNPRHLVRRRGQEARLRCSPMKGHSHVYWYRQLPEEGLKFMVYLQKENIIDESGMPKERFSAEFPKEGPSILRIQQVVRGDSAAYFCASSPPRTGELFFGEGSRLTVL.

The V call is TRBV9, the J call TRBJ2-1; D gene ambiguous. The CDR3 extends over 13 amino acids. In germline, CDR1 is SGDLS, CDR2 YYNGEE. V lost 1 base and J lost 2, with 4 bases in between. The CDR3 region is CASSVSAYNEQFF. For the CDR3, the DNA is TGTGCCAGCAGCGTATCTGCCTACAATGAGCAGTTCTTC.

This clone was seen only a few times. The chain couples TRBV19 to TRBJ2-7; possible D gene TRBD2, 6 bases. The V and J ends lost 8 bases and 3 bases respectively, with 14 bases between them. This CDR3 is 13 amino acids long. The V gene's germline CDR1 is LNHDA and CDR2 SQIVND (reference sequence). CDR3 coding DNA: TGTGCCAGTCAGGAGGGCGTCAACTACGAGCAGTACTTC. Protein product: CASQEGVNYEQYF.